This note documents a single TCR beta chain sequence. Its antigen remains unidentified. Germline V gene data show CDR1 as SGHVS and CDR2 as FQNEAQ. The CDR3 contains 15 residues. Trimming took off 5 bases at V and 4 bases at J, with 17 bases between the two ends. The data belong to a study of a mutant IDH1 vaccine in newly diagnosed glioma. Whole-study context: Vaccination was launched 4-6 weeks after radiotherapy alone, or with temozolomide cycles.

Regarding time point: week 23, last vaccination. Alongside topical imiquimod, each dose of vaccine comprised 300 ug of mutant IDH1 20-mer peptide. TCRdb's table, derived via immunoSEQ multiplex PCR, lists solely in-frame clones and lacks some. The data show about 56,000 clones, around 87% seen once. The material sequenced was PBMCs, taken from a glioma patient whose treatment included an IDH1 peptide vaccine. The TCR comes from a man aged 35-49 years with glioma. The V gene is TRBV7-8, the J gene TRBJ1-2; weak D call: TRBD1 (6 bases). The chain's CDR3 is CASSLRQVRFYGYTF. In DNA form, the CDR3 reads TGTGCCAGCAGCCTAAGACAGGTTCGATTCTATGGCTACACCTTC.